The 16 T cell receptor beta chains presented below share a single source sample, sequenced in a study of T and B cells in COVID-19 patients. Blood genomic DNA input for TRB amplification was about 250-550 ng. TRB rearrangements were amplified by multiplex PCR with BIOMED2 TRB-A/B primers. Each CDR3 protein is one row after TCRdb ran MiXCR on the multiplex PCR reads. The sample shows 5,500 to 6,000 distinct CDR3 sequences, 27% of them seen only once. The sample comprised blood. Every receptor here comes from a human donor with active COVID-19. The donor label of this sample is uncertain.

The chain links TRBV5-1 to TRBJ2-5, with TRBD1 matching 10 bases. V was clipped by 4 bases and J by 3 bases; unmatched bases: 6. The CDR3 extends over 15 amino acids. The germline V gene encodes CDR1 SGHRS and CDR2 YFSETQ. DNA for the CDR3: TGCGCCAGCAGCACAGACAGGGGGCGCGAAGAGACCCAGTACTTC. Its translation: CASSTDRGREETQYF.

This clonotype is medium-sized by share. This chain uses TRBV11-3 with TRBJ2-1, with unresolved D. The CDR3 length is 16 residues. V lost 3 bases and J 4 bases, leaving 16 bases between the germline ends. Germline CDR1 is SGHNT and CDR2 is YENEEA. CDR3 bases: TGTGCCAGCAGCTTTCGATTGTTGACACCATACAATGAGCAGTTCTTC. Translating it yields CASSFRLLTPYNEQFF.

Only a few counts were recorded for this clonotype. CDR3 in amino acids: CSASSFSSYEQYF. The CDR3 region has the DNA TGCAGTGCTTCATCCTTTAGCTCCTACGAGCAGTACTTC. The rearrangement uses TRBV20-1 and TRBJ2-7; D remains unclear. V dropped 5 bases and J dropped 0 bases, with 11 bases sitting between them. The germline V gene encodes CDR1 DFQATT and CDR2 SNEGSKA (reference sequence). The CDR3 is 13 residues long.

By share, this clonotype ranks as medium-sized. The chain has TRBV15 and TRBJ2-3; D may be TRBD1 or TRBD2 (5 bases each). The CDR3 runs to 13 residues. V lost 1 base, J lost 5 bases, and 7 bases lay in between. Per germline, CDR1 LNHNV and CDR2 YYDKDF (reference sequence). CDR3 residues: CATSRGGEDTQYF. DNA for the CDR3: TGTGCCACCAGCAGAGGAGGGGAAGATACGCAGTATTTT.

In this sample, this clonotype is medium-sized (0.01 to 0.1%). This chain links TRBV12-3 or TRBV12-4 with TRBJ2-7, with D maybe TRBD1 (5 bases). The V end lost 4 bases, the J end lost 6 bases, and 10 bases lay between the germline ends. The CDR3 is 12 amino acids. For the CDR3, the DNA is TGTGCCAGCAGTTCATTAGGGGTCGAGCAGTACTTC. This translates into CASSSLGVEQYF.

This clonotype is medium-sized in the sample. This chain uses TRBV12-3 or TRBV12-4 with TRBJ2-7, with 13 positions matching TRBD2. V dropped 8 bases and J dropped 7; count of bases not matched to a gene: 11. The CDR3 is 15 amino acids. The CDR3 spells CASGLLAGGAKEQYF. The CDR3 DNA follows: TGTGCCAGCGGACTACTAGCGGGAGGGGCTAAGGAGCAGTACTTC.

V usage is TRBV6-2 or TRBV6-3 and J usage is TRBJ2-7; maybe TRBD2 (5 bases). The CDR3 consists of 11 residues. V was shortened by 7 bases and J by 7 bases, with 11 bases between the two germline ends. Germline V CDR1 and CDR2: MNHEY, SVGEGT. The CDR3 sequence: CASTSGVEQYF. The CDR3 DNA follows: TGTGCCAGCACGTCCGGGGTGGAGCAGTACTTC.

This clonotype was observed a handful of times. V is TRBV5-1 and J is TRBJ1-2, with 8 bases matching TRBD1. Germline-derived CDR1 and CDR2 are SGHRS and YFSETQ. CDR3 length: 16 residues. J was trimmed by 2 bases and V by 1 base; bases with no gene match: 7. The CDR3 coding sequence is TGCGCCAGCAGCTTGAGTTTGGGACAGGCGAACTATGGCTACACCTTC. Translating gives CASSLSLGQANYGYTF.

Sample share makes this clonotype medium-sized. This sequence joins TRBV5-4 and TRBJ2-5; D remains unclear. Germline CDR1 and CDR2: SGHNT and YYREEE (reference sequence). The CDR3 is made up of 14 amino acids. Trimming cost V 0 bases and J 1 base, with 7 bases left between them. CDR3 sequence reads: CASSLVASQETQYF. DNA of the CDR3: TGTGCCAGCAGCTTGGTGGCCTCCCAAGAGACCCAGTACTTC.

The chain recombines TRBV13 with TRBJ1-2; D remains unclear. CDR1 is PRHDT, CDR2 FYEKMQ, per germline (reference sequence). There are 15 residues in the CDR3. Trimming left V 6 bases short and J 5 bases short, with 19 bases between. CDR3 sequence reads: CASSPSGPGPYGYTF. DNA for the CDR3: TGTGCCAGCAGTCCCTCCGGACCAGGACCTTATGGCTACACCTTC.

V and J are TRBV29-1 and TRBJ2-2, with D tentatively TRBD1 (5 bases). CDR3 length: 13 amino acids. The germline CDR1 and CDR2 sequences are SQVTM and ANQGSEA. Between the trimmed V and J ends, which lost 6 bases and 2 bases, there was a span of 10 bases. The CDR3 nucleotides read TGCAGCGTCCGGACACTCAACACCGGGGAGCTGTTTTTT. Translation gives CSVRTLNTGELFF.

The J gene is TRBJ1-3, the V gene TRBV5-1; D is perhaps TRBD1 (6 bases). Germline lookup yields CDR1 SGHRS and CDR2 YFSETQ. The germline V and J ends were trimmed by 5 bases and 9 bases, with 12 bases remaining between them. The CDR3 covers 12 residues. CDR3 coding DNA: TGCGCCAGCAGTCTGGACAGTATCACCATATATTTT. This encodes CASSLDSITIYF.

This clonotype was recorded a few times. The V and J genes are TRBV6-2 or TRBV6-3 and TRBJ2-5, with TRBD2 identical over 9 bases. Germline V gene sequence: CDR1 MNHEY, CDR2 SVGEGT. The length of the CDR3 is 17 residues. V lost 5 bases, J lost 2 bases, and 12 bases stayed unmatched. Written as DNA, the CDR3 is TGTGCCAGCAGTGCCCTTCCGACTAGCGGAACTCAAGAGACCCAGTACTTC. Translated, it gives CASSALPTSGTQETQYF.

CDR3 amino acids: CASTRGVQGTQPQHF. The CDR3 DNA reads as TGTGCCAGTACCCGAGGGGTGCAGGGGACTCAGCCCCAGCATTTT. The rearrangement links TRBV19 to TRBJ1-5, with D perhaps matching TRBD1 (6 bases). V lost 7 bases and J lost 6, with 19 bases in between. CDR3 length: 15 amino acids. Germline V gene sequence: CDR1 LNHDA, CDR2 SQIVND (reference sequence).

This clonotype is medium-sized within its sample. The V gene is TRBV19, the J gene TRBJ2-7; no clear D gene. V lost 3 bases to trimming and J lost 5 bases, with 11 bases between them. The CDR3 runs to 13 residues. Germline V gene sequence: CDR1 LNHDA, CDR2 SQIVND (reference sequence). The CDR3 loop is CASSMGARNEQYF. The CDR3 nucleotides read TGTGCCAGTAGTATGGGCGCTCGGAACGAGCAGTACTTC. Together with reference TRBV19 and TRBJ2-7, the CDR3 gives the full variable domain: DGGITQSPKYLFRKEGQNVTLSCEQNLNHDAMYWYRQDPGQGLRLIYYSQIVNDFQKGDIAEGYSVSREKKESFPLTVTSAQKNPTAFYLCASSMGARNEQYFGPGTRLTVT.

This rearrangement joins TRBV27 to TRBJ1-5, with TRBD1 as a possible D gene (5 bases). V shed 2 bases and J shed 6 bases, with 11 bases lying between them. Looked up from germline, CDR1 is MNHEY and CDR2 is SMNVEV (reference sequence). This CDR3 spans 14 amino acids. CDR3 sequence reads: CASSLQGPRQPQHF. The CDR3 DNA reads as TGTGCCAGCAGTTTACAGGGCCCCCGTCAGCCCCAGCATTTT.